This TCR beta chain stems from a study of CD4 T cells in relation to SARS-CoV-2 and coronaviruses. Comment on this clone: The antigen remains undetermined.

V was shortened by 6 bases and J by 1 base, with 9 bases between the two germline ends. The CDR3 sequence is 13 residues long. The table came from immunoSEQ multiplex PCR; TCRdb's copy has only in-frame clones and leaves some out. Seen here are 30,000 to 45,000 clones, approximately 80% observed once, and the top ten hold approximately 6.3%. The receptor was derived from an adult with COVID-19. V is TRBV12-3 or TRBV12-4 and J is TRBJ2-5; D is possibly TRBD1 (6 bases). The sample consisted of naive CD4+ T cells from PBMCs, cultured in vitro. This sample's subset: naive CD4+ T cells isolated by negative enrichment. CDR3 in amino acids: CASRMTGQETQYF. Here the CDR3 DNA reads TGTGCCAGCAGAATGACAGGCCAAGAGACCCAGTACTTC.